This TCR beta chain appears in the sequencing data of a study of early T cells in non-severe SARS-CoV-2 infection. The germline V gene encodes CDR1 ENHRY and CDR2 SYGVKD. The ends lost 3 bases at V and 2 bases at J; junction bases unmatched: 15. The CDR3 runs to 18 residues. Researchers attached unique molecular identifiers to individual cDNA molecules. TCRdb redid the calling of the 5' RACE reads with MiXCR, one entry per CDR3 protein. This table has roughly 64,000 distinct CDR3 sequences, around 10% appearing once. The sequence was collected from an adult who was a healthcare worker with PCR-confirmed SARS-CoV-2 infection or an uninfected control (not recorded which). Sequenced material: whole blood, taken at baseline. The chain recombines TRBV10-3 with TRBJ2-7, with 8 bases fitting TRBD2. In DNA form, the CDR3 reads TGTGCCATCAGTGACTACGACCCCGGGACTAGGGCTCCCTACGAGCAGTACTTC. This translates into CAISDYDPGTRAPYEQYF.